This TCR beta chain was recorded in a study of blood T cells in healthy people across ages. Alongside a J-beta primer mix, a sample-barcoded 5' primer served in a second PCR lasting 7 to 11 cycles. TCRdb re-called the 5' RACE reads through MiXCR, storing one row per CDR3 protein. The data contain 870,000 or so distinct CDR3 sequences, around 26% of them singletons. This CDR3 is 14 amino acids long. The V and J ends lost 2 bases and 6 bases respectively, with 14 bases between them. Germline CDR1 DFQATT, CDR2 SNEGSKA (reference sequence). The source of this sequence is a woman aged 80 or older in good health. The chain has TRBV20-1 and TRBJ2-1, with D tentatively TRBD2 (7 bases). Sample: blood. CDR3 bases: TGCAGTGCTAGATGGGGGGGCGCAGGCAATGAGCAGTTCTTC. This translates into CSARWGGAGNEQFF.